This is a list of T cell receptor beta chains from one sample in a study of spatial heterogeneity in lung cancer. TCRdb re-derived calls from the 5' RACE reads in MiXCR, one entry per CDR3 protein. The sample lists about 120,000 distinct CDR3 sequences, roughly an eighth occurring once. Material: PBMCs, obtained at follow-up. Receptors originate from a male donor with early-stage non-small cell lung cancer. Each CDR3 is given with its conserved first and last residue. Each record gives: clone size, D gene, J gene, V gene, CDR3 DNA, CDR3 protein. The D gene is left open where the match is weak. Clone size is stated in some rows and not others, as once, few, many or a class when expanded.

abundance: many
d_gene: TRBD1
j_gene: TRBJ1-4
v_gene: TRBV6-2/TRBV6-3
CDR3nt: TGTGCCAGCAGTTGGACAGGACCTCCAACTAATGAAAAACTGTTTTTT
CDR3aa: CASSWTGPPTNEKLFF

abundance: medium-sized
d_gene: TRBD2
j_gene: TRBJ2-1
v_gene: TRBV29-1
CDR3nt: TGCAGCGCGGGAGGTGGGCGCGTCCATTACAATGAGCAGTTCTTC
CDR3aa: CSAGGGRVHYNEQFF

abundance: many
d_gene: TRBD1
j_gene: TRBJ2-7
v_gene: TRBV29-1
CDR3nt: TGCAGCGTTGAAGATTCAGGGGGTTACGAGCAGTACTTC
CDR3aa: CSVEDSGGYEQYF

abundance: few
d_gene: .
j_gene: TRBJ2-7
v_gene: TRBV7-8
CDR3nt: TGTGCCAGCAGCCAATCGGACCGAATGGGGGAGCAGTACTTC
CDR3aa: CASSQSDRMGEQYF

abundance: .
d_gene: .
j_gene: TRBJ2-3
v_gene: TRBV4-2
CDR3nt: TGTGCCAGCAGCCCTTCGGACAGCGGAAGCACAGATACGCAGTATTTT
CDR3aa: CASSPSDSGSTDTQYF

abundance: few
d_gene: TRBD1
j_gene: TRBJ2-7
v_gene: TRBV29-1
CDR3nt: TGCAGCGTTGTGGCAGGGGGATCCTACGAGCAGTACTTC
CDR3aa: CSVVAGGSYEQYF

abundance: few
d_gene: .
j_gene: TRBJ1-1
v_gene: TRBV7-9
CDR3nt: TGTGCCAGCAGCCTCAATTTCGAAGCTTTCTTT
CDR3aa: CASSLNFEAFF

abundance: .
d_gene: .
j_gene: TRBJ1-1
v_gene: TRBV10-3
CDR3nt: TGTGCCATTACTAACAGCGTCGGCACTGAAGCTTTCTTT
CDR3aa: CAITNSVGTEAFF

abundance: few
d_gene: .
j_gene: TRBJ2-3
v_gene: TRBV28
CDR3nt: TGTGCCAGCAGTTCCCCCGCCGTTACGCAGTATTTT
CDR3aa: CASSSPAVTQYF

abundance: .
d_gene: TRBD1
j_gene: TRBJ1-6
v_gene: TRBV7-4
CDR3nt: TGTGCCAGCAGTCAAACCTTGACCTTACCGGGACAGGGGACCGAGGTCTATAATTCACCCCTCCACTTT
CDR3aa: CASSQTLTLPGQGTEVYNSPLHF

abundance: many
d_gene: TRBD1
j_gene: TRBJ2-2
v_gene: TRBV4-3
CDR3nt: TGCGCCAGCAGCCAAGGGGGGACAGGGAACACCGGGGAGCTGTTTTTT
CDR3aa: CASSQGGTGNTGELFF

abundance: .
d_gene: .
j_gene: TRBJ2-7
v_gene: TRBV15
CDR3nt: TGTGCCACCAGCAGAGTTAGGGGTAGCTACGAGCAGTACTTC
CDR3aa: CATSRVRGSYEQYF

abundance: .
d_gene: TRBD2
j_gene: TRBJ2-2
v_gene: TRBV3-1
CDR3nt: TGTGCCAGCAGCCAAGGGGCAGGGACTAGGACCGGGGAGCTGTTTTTT
CDR3aa: CASSQGAGTRTGELFF

abundance: .
d_gene: .
j_gene: TRBJ1-3
v_gene: TRBV7-9
CDR3nt: TGTGCCAGCAGCTTAGAGGGCCCATGGTATTTT
CDR3aa: CASSLEGPWYF

abundance: .
d_gene: TRBD1
j_gene: TRBJ2-7
v_gene: TRBV7-9
CDR3nt: TGTGCCAGCAGCTCCCCGGGCTTGGCAGGGGGTGGGGAGCAGTACTTC
CDR3aa: CASSSPGLAGGGEQYF

abundance: .
d_gene: TRBD1
j_gene: TRBJ1-4
v_gene: TRBV7-9
CDR3nt: TGTGCCAGCAGCTTATCACAGGGGAATGAAAAACTGTTTTTT
CDR3aa: CASSLSQGNEKLFF

abundance: many
d_gene: .
j_gene: TRBJ1-5
v_gene: TRBV3-1
CDR3nt: TGTGCCAGCAGGGCGGGGGGGATCGATCAGCCCCAGCATTTT
CDR3aa: CASRAGGIDQPQHF

abundance: .
d_gene: .
j_gene: TRBJ1-1
v_gene: TRBV11-3
CDR3nt: TGTGCCAGCAGCTTAACGAGGGACACTGAAGCTTTCTTT
CDR3aa: CASSLTRDTEAFF

abundance: many
d_gene: TRBD2
j_gene: TRBJ2-3
v_gene: TRBV3-1
CDR3nt: TGTGCCAGCAGCACTAGCGGGGGACCTAGCACAGATACGCAGTATTTT
CDR3aa: CASSTSGGPSTDTQYF

abundance: few
d_gene: .
j_gene: TRBJ2-2
v_gene: TRBV20-1
CDR3nt: TGCAGTGCTAGAGATTACCAGAAAGACACCGGGGAGCTGTTTTTT
CDR3aa: CSARDYQKDTGELFF

abundance: .
d_gene: .
j_gene: TRBJ1-3
v_gene: TRBV5-1
CDR3nt: TGCGCCAGCAGCTTGATCCCCGGCCGCTCTGGAAACACCATATATTTT
CDR3aa: CASSLIPGRSGNTIYF

abundance: .
d_gene: .
j_gene: TRBJ2-3
v_gene: TRBV11-2
CDR3nt: TGTGCCAGCAGCCGAGAAAGAGATACGCAGTATTTT
CDR3aa: CASSRERDTQYF

abundance: .
d_gene: TRBD1
j_gene: TRBJ1-4
v_gene: TRBV27
CDR3nt: TGTGCCAGCAAACGGGACAGGGCGGAAAAACTGTTTTTT
CDR3aa: CASKRDRAEKLFF

abundance: many
d_gene: .
j_gene: TRBJ2-7
v_gene: TRBV10-1
CDR3nt: TGCGCCAGCAGTGAATCCGCGGGACGGAGCTACGAGCAGTACTTC
CDR3aa: CASSESAGRSYEQYF

abundance: few
d_gene: TRBD1
j_gene: TRBJ2-7
v_gene: TRBV29-1
CDR3nt: TGCAGCGTCGCGGGACAGGGGGGCCTCGAGCAGTACTTC
CDR3aa: CSVAGQGGLEQYF

abundance: .
d_gene: .
j_gene: TRBJ1-1
v_gene: TRBV28
CDR3nt: TGTGCCAGCAGTTTAAACAGGAACACTGAAGCTTTCTTT
CDR3aa: CASSLNRNTEAFF

abundance: few
d_gene: TRBD1
j_gene: TRBJ2-3
v_gene: TRBV6-6
CDR3nt: TGTGCCAGCAGCTTCAGACAGGGCCGCACAGATACGCAGTATTTT
CDR3aa: CASSFRQGRTDTQYF

abundance: .
d_gene: TRBD1
j_gene: TRBJ1-4
v_gene: TRBV7-2
CDR3nt: TGTGCCTGCCGACCGGGACAGGGAAATGAAAAACTGTTTTTT
CDR3aa: CACRPGQGNEKLFF

abundance: .
d_gene: .
j_gene: TRBJ1-6
v_gene: TRBV18
CDR3nt: TGTGCCAGCTCACCAGGCCAGTTCGGAGGCTATTCACCCCTCCACTTT
CDR3aa: CASSPGQFGGYSPLHF

abundance: few
d_gene: .
j_gene: TRBJ1-6
v_gene: TRBV2
CDR3nt: TGTGCCAGCAGTGAAATACCAGCTCGGACACCCCTCCACTTT
CDR3aa: CASSEIPARTPLHF

abundance: few
d_gene: TRBD1
j_gene: TRBJ2-7
v_gene: TRBV27
CDR3nt: TGTGCCAGCAGTGAACAGGGGGCCTACGAGCAGTACTTC
CDR3aa: CASSEQGAYEQYF

abundance: .
d_gene: .
j_gene: TRBJ2-1
v_gene: TRBV7-6
CDR3nt: TGTGCCAGCAGCTTAGCCGGGACAAACGGCTACAATGAGCAGTTCTTC
CDR3aa: CASSLAGTNGYNEQFF

abundance: many
d_gene: .
j_gene: TRBJ1-4
v_gene: TRBV5-5
CDR3nt: TGTGCCAGCAGCTTGACCAGTAGGAATGAAAAACTGTTTTTT
CDR3aa: CASSLTSRNEKLFF

abundance: many
d_gene: TRBD1
j_gene: TRBJ1-1
v_gene: TRBV10-3
CDR3nt: TGTGCCATCAGTGAGGGCGGACAGGGGTCGGATGCTTTCTTT
CDR3aa: CAISEGGQGSDAFF

abundance: .
d_gene: TRBD1
j_gene: TRBJ2-5
v_gene: TRBV7-9
CDR3nt: TGTGCCAGCAGCTTTGGGACAGAACAAGAGACCCAGTACTTC
CDR3aa: CASSFGTEQETQYF

abundance: .
d_gene: .
j_gene: TRBJ1-5
v_gene: TRBV13
CDR3nt: TGTGCCAGCAGCTTACGGGGGGGCCGGAATCAGCCCCAGCATTTT
CDR3aa: CASSLRGGRNQPQHF

abundance: many
d_gene: .
j_gene: TRBJ1-6
v_gene: TRBV7-9
CDR3nt: TGTGCCAGCAGCCGTATTACAGGGATGTCCTATAATTCACCCCTCCACTTT
CDR3aa: CASSRITGMSYNSPLHF

abundance: .
d_gene: TRBD2
j_gene: TRBJ2-7
v_gene: TRBV28
CDR3nt: TGTGCCAGCACCCCTTTGGGGACTAACTACGAGCAGTACTTC
CDR3aa: CASTPLGTNYEQYF

abundance: .
d_gene: TRBD2
j_gene: TRBJ2-3
v_gene: TRBV2
CDR3nt: TGTGCCAGCAGTGAAAAGCGGGGTAGTGGTACGCAGTATTTT
CDR3aa: CASSEKRGSGTQYF

abundance: medium-sized
d_gene: .
j_gene: TRBJ2-7
v_gene: TRBV28
CDR3nt: TGTGCCAGCAGCGCCCGGGACCAGGCACCCTACGAGCAGTACTTC
CDR3aa: CASSARDQAPYEQYF

abundance: .
d_gene: TRBD1
j_gene: TRBJ2-1
v_gene: TRBV18
CDR3nt: TGTGCCAGCTCATCCGGGACAGGAAACAATGAGCAGTTCTTC
CDR3aa: CASSSGTGNNEQFF

abundance: .
d_gene: TRBD2
j_gene: TRBJ2-7
v_gene: TRBV4-2
CDR3nt: TGTGCCAGCAGCCGAGGGACTAGCGGGGGAAACTACGAGCAGTACTTC
CDR3aa: CASSRGTSGGNYEQYF

abundance: many
d_gene: .
j_gene: TRBJ1-1
v_gene: TRBV27
CDR3nt: TGTGCCAGCAGCGCCACAGGAGCTGAAGCTTTCTTT
CDR3aa: CASSATGAEAFF

abundance: few
d_gene: .
j_gene: TRBJ1-5
v_gene: TRBV2
CDR3nt: TGTGCCAGCATGGGGGAGAGCGGCAATCAGCCCCAGCATTTT
CDR3aa: CASMGESGNQPQHF

abundance: .
d_gene: .
j_gene: TRBJ2-2
v_gene: TRBV7-3
CDR3nt: TGTGCCAGCAGCTTCCGACTAAGCACCGGGGAGCTGTTTTTT
CDR3aa: CASSFRLSTGELFF

abundance: few
d_gene: .
j_gene: TRBJ1-1
v_gene: TRBV10-2
CDR3nt: TGCGCCAGCAGTGAAGTATTGGGAAACACTGAAGCTTTCTTT
CDR3aa: CASSEVLGNTEAFF

abundance: many
d_gene: TRBD1
j_gene: TRBJ1-2
v_gene: TRBV28
CDR3nt: TGTGCCAGCAGCCGACAGGGGGCAGGAAAGAATGGCTACACCTTC
CDR3aa: CASSRQGAGKNGYTF